What follows are 10 T cell receptor beta chains derived from one specimen sequenced in a study of human T cells and chemical hapten exposure. TCRdb reprocessed the RACE reads via MiXCR and lists one record per CDR3 protein. The table includes approximately 350,000 distinct CDR3 sequences, over 6% detected once. Time point: patch test 2, 6 weeks after DPC sensitization. Treatment of the sample: therapeutic diphenylcyclopropenone sensitization with weekly scalp DPC. This specimen was whole blood, taken in connection with sensitization to the hapten diphenylcyclopropenone (DPC). These receptors all stem from a young woman with alopecia areata. Some clones in this sample may be carry-over from other donors' samples.

Many counts were recorded for this clonotype. V and J are TRBV12-3 or TRBV12-4 and TRBJ1-5; D perhaps matches TRBD1 (6 bases). Trimming removed 6 bases from V and 13 bases from J, with 16 bases in between. The CDR3 loop spans 12 amino acids. CDR3 sequence: CASRHREGFQHF. In nucleotides, the CDR3 is TGTGCCAGCAGACACAGGGAGGGTTTTCAGCATTTT.

This clonotype was seen only a few times. The chain is built from TRBV7-9 and TRBJ2-7; TRBD1 might be the D (5 bases). The CDR3 is 15 amino acids. CDR1 SEHNR and CDR2 FQNEAQ come from the germline V gene (reference sequence). V lost 5 bases to trimming and J lost 6 bases, with 20 bases between them. The DNA of the CDR3 is TGTGCCAGCAGCACCCAGGACACCCGTCTTCGCGAGCAGTACTTC. Protein product: CASSTQDTRLREQYF.

This clonotype has only a few counts. The chain is built from TRBV20-1 and TRBJ2-1; 12 bases map to TRBD2. With 0 bases clipped from V and 10 bases from J, the junction kept 10 bases outside the gene matches. Germline CDR1 DFQATT, CDR2 SNEGSKA (reference sequence). The CDR3 is 16 residues long. The CDR3 bases are TGCAGTGCTAGAGACCTTCGACTAGCGGGGGCCAAAGAGCAGTTCTTC. This encodes CSARDLRLAGAKEQFF.

This clonotype was picked up many times. The rearrangement uses TRBV6-2 or TRBV6-3 and TRBJ1-1, with D possibly matching TRBD1 (6 bases). From germline, CDR1 is MNHEY and CDR2 SVGEGT. The length of the CDR3 is 15 residues. V was cut by 2 bases and J by 1 base, with 11 bases left in between. The CDR3 coding sequence is TGTGCCAGCAGTTACCCGTGGGGGCAGAACACTGAAGCTTTCTTT. This codes for CASSYPWGQNTEAFF.

This clonotype has just a few counts. V usage is TRBV7-9 and J usage is TRBJ1-2; 8 nucleotides agree with TRBD1. Germline loops: CDR1 SEHNR, CDR2 FQNEAQ (reference sequence). The CDR3 has 16 residues. The junction had 13 bases not matched to a gene; V was cut back by 4 bases and J by 6 bases. The CDR3 loop reads CASSSLGQGGGHGYTF. In DNA form, the CDR3 reads TGTGCCAGCAGCTCCCTCGGACAGGGAGGAGGACATGGCTACACCTTC.

This clonotype was picked up a small number of times. The chain joins TRBV5-4 to TRBJ1-2; 7 bases line up with TRBD1. CDR1 is SGHNT, CDR2 YYREEE, per germline (reference sequence). The CDR3 runs 16 residues. The trim removed 4 bases at V and 4 bases at J, leaving 13 bases unmatched. The CDR3 DNA sequence: TGTGCCAGCAGCGGAGCGCCGGGACAGAGAAGCTATGGCTACACCTTC. Translation: CASSGAPGQRSYGYTF. Supplemented by reference TRBV5-4 and TRBJ1-2, the full variable domain reads ETGVTQSPTHLIKTRGQQVTLRCSSQSGHNTVSWYQQALGQGPQFIFQYYREEENGRGNFPPRFSGLQFPNYSSELNVNALELDDSALYLCASSGAPGQRSYGYTFGSGTRLTVV.

The sample holds a few counts of this clonotype. This chain links TRBV24-1 with TRBJ2-3; D might be TRBD1 or TRBD2, each matching 5 bases. The CDR3 loop spans 15 amino acids. The germline V gene encodes CDR1 KGHDR and CDR2 SFDVKD. The V end was cut by 7 bases, the J end by 2 bases, with 15 bases between. CDR3 loop: CATSGDRGLTDTQYF. In nucleotides, the CDR3 is TGTGCCACCAGCGGAGATCGGGGCCTCACAGATACGCAGTATTTT.

The rearrangement uses TRBV4-3 and TRBJ1-2; TRBD1 aligns across 7 bases. The germline V gene has CDR1 LGHNA and CDR2 YSLEER. With 4 bases clipped from V and 8 bases from J, the junction kept 10 bases outside the gene matches. The CDR3 is 14 amino acids. The CDR3 protein is CASSPEGDRSGYTF. CDR3 in DNA: TGCGCCAGCAGCCCCGAGGGGGACAGAAGCGGCTACACCTTC.

This clonotype was found a few times. The chain uses TRBV7-2 and TRBJ1-3; D call uncertain. This CDR3 is built from 13 residues. Germline CDR1 and CDR2: SGHTA and FQGNSA. V lost 2 bases, J lost 10 bases, and 12 bases lay in between. This CDR3 is CASSLPQMRTIYF. CDR3 sequence (DNA): TGTGCCAGCAGCTTACCCCAAATGAGAACCATATATTTT.

This clonotype showed up just a few times. The chain is built from TRBV5-6 and TRBJ2-6; D is unclear. The germline gives CDR1 SGHDT, CDR2 YYEEEE. The V and J ends lost 4 bases and 0 bases respectively, with 11 bases between them. This CDR3 is built from 16 residues. CDR3 residues: CASSPPDFSGANVLTF. In nucleotides, the CDR3 is TGTGCCAGCAGCCCCCCGGATTTCTCTGGGGCCAACGTCCTGACTTTC.